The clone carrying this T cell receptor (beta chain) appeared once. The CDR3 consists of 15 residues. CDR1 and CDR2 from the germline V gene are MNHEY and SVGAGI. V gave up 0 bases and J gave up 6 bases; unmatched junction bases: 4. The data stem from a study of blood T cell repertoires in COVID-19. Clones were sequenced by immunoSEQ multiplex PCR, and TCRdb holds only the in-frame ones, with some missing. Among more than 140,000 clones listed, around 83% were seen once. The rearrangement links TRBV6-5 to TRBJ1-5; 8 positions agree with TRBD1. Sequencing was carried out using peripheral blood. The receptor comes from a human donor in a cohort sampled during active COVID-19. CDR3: CASSYSRQGSQPQHF. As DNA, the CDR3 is TGTGCCAGCAGTTACTCCCGACAGGGGTCTCAGCCCCAGCATTTT.